The T cell receptor (beta chain) under discussion was sequenced for a study of OX40 agonist ivuxolimab in advanced cancers. Background on the study: Three patients responded partially, comprising one with hepatocellular carcinoma and two with cutaneous melanoma. Broader study findings: Average numbers of expanded clones were greater in CD8+ T cells than in CD4+.

The assay was immunoSEQ multiplex PCR, and TCRdb's table has in-frame clones only and misses some. The repertoire holds 65,000 to 75,000 clones, with 80% to 90% as singletons. Note on this clone: The target antigen is unknown.

This TCR was sampled from an adult with an advanced solid tumor such as melanoma, head and neck, liver or kidney cancer. The material sequenced was CD4+ or CD8+ T cells sorted from blood, taken in a trial of the OX40 agonist ivuxolimab.

The chain's CDR3 is CASSDRAGANVLTF. CDR3 in DNA: TGTGCCAGCAGCGACAGGGCGGGGGCCAACGTCCTGACTTTC. The chain links TRBV6-5 to TRBJ2-6; 7 bases agree with TRBD1. Trimming took 6 bases from V and 4 from J; bases not matched to a gene: 3. Germline assignment: CDR1 MNHEY and CDR2 SVGAGI. This CDR3 spans 14 amino acids.